Presented here are 18 T cell receptor beta chains from one specimen sequenced in a study of human T cells and chemical hapten exposure. TCRdb independently ran MiXCR on the RACE reads; one entry per CDR3 protein. The repertoire holds about 93,000 distinct CDR3 sequences, around 8.8% seen once, with around 3% in the top ten. Time point indicated: healthy volunteer bleed at 2 weeks. Total RNA was isolated from unfractionated whole blood. Sequences were obtained from whole blood. The origin of the receptors is a female donor in good health. Some clones in this sample may be carry-over from other donors' samples.

This clonotype was seen repeatedly, ten times or more. The V call is TRBV20-1, the J call TRBJ1-4; TRBD1 agrees at 8 bases. The CDR3 consists of 15 residues. The V segment lost 5 bases and the J segment 8 bases; nucleotides outside the gene matches: 13. The germline gives CDR1 DFQATT, CDR2 SNEGSKA (reference sequence). This CDR3 reads CSALGQGGRNEKLFF. The CDR3 DNA is TGCAGTGCTTTAGGACAGGGTGGGAGAAACGAAAAACTGTTTTTT.

This clonotype was seen repeatedly, ten times or more. V and J are TRBV12-3 or TRBV12-4 and TRBJ2-5; tentatively, D is TRBD2 (5 bases). V lost 3 bases and J 9 bases, leaving 17 bases between the germline ends. This CDR3 is built from 14 residues. CDR3 amino acids: CASSFGGSDMAQYF. In DNA, the CDR3 is TGTGCCAGCAGTTTTGGCGGGTCGGATATGGCCCAGTACTTC.

The rearrangement links TRBV28 to TRBJ1-6, with D unresolved. There are 14 residues in the CDR3. CDR1 is MDHEN and CDR2 is SYDVKM in the germline V gene. Trimming shortened V by 2 bases and J by 9 bases, and 11 bases separated the two germline ends. In DNA form, the CDR3 reads TGTGCCAGCAGTTTAAGGTCCCGACTTTCACCCCTCCACTTT. Its protein product is CASSLRSRLSPLHF. The whole variable domain, remainder taken from reference TRBV28 and TRBJ1-6, is DVKVTQSSRYLVKRTGEKVFLECVQDMDHENMFWYRQDPGLGLRLIYFSYDVKMKEKGDIPEGYSVSREKKERFSLILESASTNQTSMYLCASSLRSRLSPLHFGNGTRLTVT.

This clonotype showed up just a few times. The genes are TRBV7-2 and TRBJ1-6; weak D call: TRBD1 (6 bases). The CDR3 sequence is 15 residues long. CDR1 SGHTA and CDR2 FQGNSA come from the germline V gene. Trimming shortened V by 5 bases and J by 7 bases, and 15 bases separated the two germline ends. CDR3 in amino acids: CASSQVWQGNSPLHF. Here the CDR3 DNA reads TGTGCCAGCAGCCAGGTCTGGCAGGGGAATTCACCCCTCCACTTT. Drawing the rest from reference TRBV7-2 and TRBJ1-6, the complete variable domain is GAGVSQSPSNKVTEKGKDVELRCDPISGHTALYWYRQSLGQGLEFLIYFQGNSAPDKSGLPSDRFSAERTGGSVSTLTIQRTQQEDSAVYLCASSQVWQGNSPLHFGNGTRLTVT.

The CDR3 sequence: CASSPKVGSGRPLPTDTQYF. The CDR3 DNA follows: TGTGCCAGCAGCCCGAAGGTCGGTAGCGGGAGGCCGTTACCCACAGATACGCAGTATTTT. The chain uses TRBV7-2 and TRBJ2-3; 10 nucleotides match TRBD2. The CDR3 runs to 20 residues. Germline V gives CDR1 SGHTA, CDR2 FQGNSA. The ends lost 5 bases at V and 2 bases at J; junction bases unmatched: 19.

The sample holds a few counts of this clonotype. The rearrangement joins TRBV5-1 to TRBJ1-2; 9 bases line up with TRBD1. The CDR3 length is 14 residues. Germline V lookup: CDR1 SGHRS, CDR2 YFSETQ. The ends lost 6 bases at V and 4 bases at J; junction bases unmatched: 7. The CDR3 nucleotides read TGCGCCAGCACGTCGGGACAGGGCCTCTATGGCTACACCTTC. It specifies CASTSGQGLYGYTF.

Many counts were recorded for this clonotype. This chain uses TRBV2 with TRBJ1-3; D not certain. Germline V gives CDR1 SNHLY, CDR2 FYNNEI. The CDR3 contains 14 residues. V was clipped by 6 bases and J by 3 bases, with 12 bases between them. The CDR3 DNA follows: TGTGCCAGCAGAGAGTGGGCTGTTGGAAACACCATATATTTT. Its protein is CASREWAVGNTIYF.

This clonotype was detected many times. This sequence joins TRBV24-1 and TRBJ2-1, with D perhaps being TRBD1 or TRBD2 (6 bases each). This CDR3 comprises 14 residues. The ends were cut back, 9 bases at V and 6 bases at J, with 17 bases in the middle. Germline CDR1 KGHDR, CDR2 SFDVKD. The CDR3 protein is CATGLVGGGNEQFF. The CDR3, as DNA: TGTGCCACCGGGCTTGTGGGGGGCGGCAATGAGCAGTTCTTC.

Turning to this clonotype: A clone one base away is much larger, so this may be a read error. V and J are TRBV24-1 and TRBJ1-5; D is undetermined. Germline V CDR1 and CDR2: KGHDR, SFDVKD. The CDR3 has 16 residues. V was trimmed by 3 bases and J by 7 bases, leaving 18 bases between them. The CDR3 protein is CATSDPFQEGGQPQHF. Written as DNA, the CDR3 is TGTGCCACCAGTGATCCCTTTCAGGAAGGAGGCCAGCCCCAGCATTTT.

This clonotype occurred many times. The V gene is TRBV3-1, the J gene TRBJ2-3; 11 nucleotides line up with TRBD2. This CDR3 has 19 amino acids. Looked up from germline, CDR1 is LGHDT and CDR2 is YNNKEL (reference sequence). V lost 0 bases and J lost 2; bases outside the gene matches: 10. The CDR3 protein is CASSQDPKGLAEDTDTQYF. The CDR3 DNA sequence: TGTGCCAGCAGCCAAGACCCCAAGGGACTAGCGGAAGACACAGATACGCAGTATTTT.

Only a few counts were recorded for this clonotype. DNA for the CDR3: TGTGCCAGCAAGGCCCAGTACAATGAGCAGTTCTTC. Translation: CASKAQYNEQFF. The rearrangement joins TRBV28 to TRBJ2-1, with D unclear. V lost 7 bases and J 4 bases, leaving 8 bases between the germline ends. CDR3 length equals 12 residues. The germline gives CDR1 MDHEN, CDR2 SYDVKM.

This rearrangement joins TRBV5-6 to TRBJ2-3; D may be TRBD2 (5 bases). The CDR3 is 13 amino acids. Between the trimmed V and J ends, which lost 3 bases and 0 bases, there was a span of 5 bases. Per the germline V gene, CDR1 is SGHDT and CDR2 is YYEEEE. The CDR3 here is CASSWRSTDTQYF. The DNA for the CDR3 is TGTGCCAGCAGCTGGAGGAGCACAGATACGCAGTATTTT.

This clonotype has just a few counts. The chain is built from TRBV7-3 and TRBJ1-1; D gene unclear. The germline V gene has CDR1 SGHTA and CDR2 FQGTGA. Trimming left V 2 bases short and J 1 base short, with 8 bases between. The CDR3 covers 14 residues. Here the CDR3 reads CASSLRAANTEAFF. For the CDR3, the DNA is TGTGCCAGCAGCTTACGGGCAGCGAACACTGAAGCTTTCTTT.

This clonotype has more than one count but fewer than ten. The chain is built from TRBV28 and TRBJ1-2; TRBD1 matches 7 bases. The CDR3 length is 13 residues. Germline assignment: CDR1 MDHEN and CDR2 SYDVKM. Trimming at V came to 6 bases and at J to 4 bases, leaving 5 bases not matched to a gene. CDR3 sequence reads: CASRTGTVYGYTF. CDR3 sequence (DNA): TGTGCCAGCAGAACCGGGACAGTCTATGGCTACACCTTC.

The CDR3 loop is CATSEGRMSTDTQYF. The CDR3 DNA follows: TGTGCCACCAGTGAAGGGAGGATGAGCACAGATACGCAGTATTTT. The chain joins TRBV24-1 to TRBJ2-3; perhaps TRBD2 as D (6 bases). Germline assignment: CDR1 KGHDR and CDR2 SFDVKD. V lost 4 bases to trimming and J lost 0 bases, with 10 bases between them. CDR3 size: 15 residues.

This clonotype was detected many times. This rearrangement joins TRBV28 to TRBJ1-5, with D uncertain. This CDR3 spans 11 amino acids. V was trimmed by 5 bases and J by 7 bases, leaving 6 bases between them. Germline CDR1 and CDR2: MDHEN and SYDVKM. CDR3: CASSPNQPQHF. In DNA form, the CDR3 reads TGTGCCAGCAGTCCTAACCAGCCCCAGCATTTT.

This clonotype showed up many times. This sequence joins TRBV5-5 and TRBJ1-4, with TRBD1 as a possible D gene (5 bases). This CDR3 contains 14 residues. Between the trimmed V and J ends, which lost 4 bases and 4 bases, there was a span of 11 bases. Germline CDR1 SGHKS, CDR2 YYEKEE (reference sequence). The CDR3 DNA sequence: TGTGCCAGCAGCCCGGACACTTATAATGAAAAACTGTTTTTT. Residues: CASSPDTYNEKLFF.

In this sample, this clonotype turned up many times. The chain is built from TRBV5-6 and TRBJ2-5, with unresolved D. Germline V lookup: CDR1 SGHDT, CDR2 YYEEEE. There are 12 residues in the CDR3. Trimming left V 2 bases short and J 4 bases short, with 6 bases between. The CDR3 bases are TGTGCCAGCAGCTTTAGTCGAGAGACCCAGTACTTC. Translating gives CASSFSRETQYF.